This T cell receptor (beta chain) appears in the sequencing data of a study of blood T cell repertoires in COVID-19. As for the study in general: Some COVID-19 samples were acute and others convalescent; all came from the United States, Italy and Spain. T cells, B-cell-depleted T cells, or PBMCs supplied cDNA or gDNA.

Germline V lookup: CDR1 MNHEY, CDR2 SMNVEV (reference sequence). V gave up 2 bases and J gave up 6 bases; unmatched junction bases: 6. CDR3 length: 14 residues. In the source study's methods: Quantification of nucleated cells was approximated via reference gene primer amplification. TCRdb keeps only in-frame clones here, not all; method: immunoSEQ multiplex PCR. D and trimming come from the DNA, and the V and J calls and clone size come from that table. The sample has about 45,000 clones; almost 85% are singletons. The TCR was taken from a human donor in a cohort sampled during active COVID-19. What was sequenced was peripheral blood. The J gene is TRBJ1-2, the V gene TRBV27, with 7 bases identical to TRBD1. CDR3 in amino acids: CASSLQGGADGYTF. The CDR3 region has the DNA TGTGCCAGCAGTTTACAAGGGGGCGCGGATGGCTACACCTTC.